This T cell receptor beta chain was identified during a study of cytomegalovirus exposure and HLA in healthy donors. The study sampled nominally healthy donors, though unrecorded immune exposures were likely. As for this clone: Its antigen is undetermined.

V lost 4 bases and J lost 2, with 15 bases in between. This CDR3 comprises 15 residues. The V gene's germline CDR1 is SGHDT and CDR2 YYEEEE. Study-level results: In an earlier analysis, about 90% or about 30%: the productive usage of most TCR beta V segments. Most sequenced TCRs were rare (though some public TCRs occurred in many donors).

This PCR relied on a set of 60 Vbeta primers and 13 Jbeta primers. Libraries were prepared by immunoSEQ multiplex PCR; TCRdb keeps only in-frame clonotypes and omits some of them. The sample shows about 89,000 clones, over 55% of them seen only once. Sequencing was performed on PBMCs. This chain uses TRBV5-6 with TRBJ1-2; D is possibly TRBD1 (6 bases). The receptor's source is a woman in her 30s in good health and CMV-seronegative. CDR3 amino acids: CASSPAWTANYGYTF. The CDR3 nucleotides are TGTGCCAGCAGCCCAGCATGGACAGCAAACTATGGCTACACCTTC.